Below, 17 T cell receptor beta chains from the same sample are listed, as sequenced in a study of blood T cell repertoires in COVID-19. The protocol was immunoSEQ multiplex PCR, while the TCRdb copy is restricted to in-frame clones and leaves out a portion. The sample has approximately 260,000 clones, around 90% seen once. Sequences were obtained from peripheral blood. The receptor source for this set is a woman aged 35 to 49 with acute or convalescent COVID-19.

The chain joins TRBV30 to TRBJ1-4; TRBD1 might be the D (5 bases). Deletions cut 0 bases from V and 12 bases from J, with 14 bases between. Germline V CDR1 and CDR2: GTSNPN, SVGIG (reference sequence). This CDR3 has 13 residues. CDR3 sequence reads: CAWSVRAGLELFF. The CDR3 DNA reads TGTGCCTGGAGTGTAAGGGCAGGGCTGGAACTGTTTTTT. The full variable domain, in which reference TRBV30 and TRBJ1-4 provide the parts outside the CDR3, is SQTIHQWPATLVQPVGSPLSLECTVEGTSNPNLYWYRQAAGRGLQLLFYSVGIGQISSEVPQNLSASRPQDRQFILSSKKLLLSDSGFYLCAWSVRAGLELFFGSGTQLSVL.

This chain uses TRBV5-6 with TRBJ2-7, with D perhaps TRBD2 (6 bases). The V and J ends lost 1 base and 6 bases respectively, with 11 bases between them. The germline V gene has CDR1 SGHDT and CDR2 YYEEEE. This CDR3 is 13 amino acids long. The CDR3 spells CASSLTSHGEQYV. The CDR3 bases are TGTGCCAGCAGCTTGACTAGCCACGGCGAGCAGTACGTC.

V is TRBV6-5 and J is TRBJ1-2; 8 positions match TRBD1. J gave up 3 bases and V 6 bases, and 6 bases lay outside the gene matches. In germline, CDR1 is MNHEY, CDR2 SVGAGI. CDR3 size: 14 residues. CDR3 bases: TGTGCCAGCAGAACCGGGACAGGAGACTATGGCTACACCTTC. Protein: CASRTGTGDYGYTF.

The genes are TRBV20-1 and TRBJ1-3; D remains unclear. Trimming left V 3 bases short and J 4 bases short, with 13 bases between. CDR3 size: 14 residues. Germline V gives CDR1 DFQATT, CDR2 SNEGSKA (reference sequence). The CDR3 spells CSASYSGIGNTIYF. As DNA, the CDR3 is TGCAGTGCTAGTTATTCGGGGATCGGAAACACCATATATTTT.

This rearrangement joins TRBV19 to TRBJ1-5; TRBD1 might be the D (6 bases). V lost 8 bases and J 2 bases, leaving 16 bases between the germline ends. CDR1 and CDR2 (germline): LNHDA, SQIVND (reference sequence). The CDR3 has 15 residues. The DNA of the CDR3 is TGTGCCAGTGGCTCGGGGGGCGAGGGCAATCAGCCCCAGCATTTT. Protein product: CASGSGGEGNQPQHF.

This chain links TRBV5-4 with TRBJ2-3; 10 bases line up with TRBD2. Germline V gene sequence: CDR1 SGHNT, CDR2 YYREEE (reference sequence). V was pared by 1 base and J by 2 bases, with 4 bases of the junction left unmatched. The CDR3 is 16 amino acids. The CDR3 bases are TGTGCCAGCAGCTTGAGGACTAGCGGACTCACAGATACGCAGTATTTT. It encodes CASSLRTSGLTDTQYF.

This rearrangement joins TRBV12-5 to TRBJ1-2; 8 bases fit TRBD1. The germline V gene encodes CDR1 LGHNT and CDR2 FRNRAP. V lost 6 bases, J lost 8 bases, and 11 bases stayed unmatched. The CDR3 totals 14 residues. CDR3 loop: CASGSGQTGGGYTF. The CDR3 coding sequence is TGTGCTAGTGGCTCCGGGCAAACAGGGGGAGGCTACACCTTC.

The chain combines TRBV6-5 with TRBJ1-2, with D unresolved. Trimming cost V 3 bases and J 1 base, with 9 bases left between them. The CDR3 contains 14 residues. Germline loops: CDR1 MNHEY, CDR2 SVGAGI. In DNA form, the CDR3 reads TGTGCCAGCAGTTATTCGCCAGTTAACTATGGCTACACCTTC. Protein product: CASSYSPVNYGYTF.

This clone appeared a few times. This rearrangement joins TRBV2 to TRBJ1-1; 7 nucleotides align to TRBD1. This CDR3 is built from 13 residues. Losses at the gene ends were 6 bases for V and 5 bases for J; bases not matched to a gene: 6. The germline V gene has CDR1 SNHLY and CDR2 FYNNEI. In nucleotides, the CDR3 is TGTGCCAGCAGCCAGGGGGGTATGACTGAAGCTTTCTTT. Its protein product is CASSQGGMTEAFF.

V is TRBV11-2 and J is TRBJ1-3; TRBD1 aligns across 10 bases. CDR1 is SGHAT, CDR2 FQNNGV, per germline. This CDR3 spans 15 amino acids. V shed 1 base, J shed 8 bases, and the junction held 5 bases outside the gene matches. The CDR3 DNA follows: TGTGCCAGCAGCTTAGGACAGGGGGCGGGATACACCATATATTTT. Its translation: CASSLGQGAGYTIYF.

The gene calls are TRBV4-1 and TRBJ1-4; the D gene is possibly TRBD1 (5 bases). This CDR3 has 17 residues. The V gene's germline CDR1 is MGHRA and CDR2 YSYEKL. V was pared by 3 bases and J by 4 bases, with 18 bases between. The CDR3 reads CASSHPILTGLNEKLFF. In nucleotides, the CDR3 is TGCGCCAGCAGCCATCCTATACTTACAGGCCTTAATGAAAAACTGTTTTTT.

The rearrangement joins TRBV24-1 to TRBJ1-6, with D possibly TRBD1 on 6 matching bases. The CDR3 has 14 amino acids. V lost 5 bases, J lost 10 bases, and 14 bases lay in between. The germline V gene encodes CDR1 KGHDR and CDR2 SFDVKD. Here the CDR3 reads CATSAGRGGSPLHF. The DNA for the CDR3 is TGTGCCACCAGTGCTGGGAGGGGGGGATCACCCCTCCACTTT.

V usage is TRBV7-9 and J usage is TRBJ1-2; D gene ambiguous. The germline V and J ends were trimmed by 4 bases and 2 bases, with 8 bases remaining between them. This CDR3 is built from 13 residues. Germline V gene sequence: CDR1 SEHNR, CDR2 FQNEAQ (reference sequence). CDR3 nucleotides: TGTGCCAGCAGCTCCGGGGTCAACTATGGCTACACCTTC. This codes for CASSSGVNYGYTF.

V gene TRBV21-1 combines with J gene TRBJ1-2; the DNA was not compared with TRBD1, the D call given in the table. TRBV21-1 corresponds to a pseudogene. This CDR3 has 14 amino acids. This CDR3 reads CASTPETGSHGYTF. In DNA, the CDR3 is TGTGCCAGCACCCCAGAAACAGGGTCGCATGGCTACACCTTC.

The chain carries TRBV19 and TRBJ1-3, with D possibly being TRBD1 (5 bases). Germline values: CDR1 LNHDA, CDR2 SQIVND (reference sequence). Trimming pared 2 bases from V and 9 bases from J, leaving 17 bases between. The CDR3 has 15 amino acids. CDR3 DNA sequence: TGTGCCAGTAGTATATCGTTGGGGCCGGGAGCCACCATATATTTT. This sequence encodes CASSISLGPGATIYF.

J is TRBJ1-5 and V is TRBV6-1; 8 bases are a match to TRBD1. Germline V gene lookup returns CDR1 MNHNS and CDR2 SASEGT. V shed 1 base, J shed 0 bases, and the junction held 5 bases outside the gene matches. The CDR3 contains 17 residues. CDR3 protein: CASSEGRTGFSNQPQHF. DNA of the CDR3: TGTGCCAGCAGTGAAGGAAGGACAGGGTTTAGCAATCAGCCCCAGCATTTT.

The chain combines TRBV19 with TRBJ1-1; D uncertain. The CDR3 totals 15 residues. Germline assignment: CDR1 LNHDA and CDR2 SQIVND (reference sequence). The V end was cut by 5 bases, the J end by 8 bases, with 21 bases between. This chain's CDR3 is CASSAYQRVDSEAFF. Here the CDR3 DNA reads TGTGCCAGTAGTGCCTACCAGCGGGTTGATAGCGAAGCTTTCTTT.